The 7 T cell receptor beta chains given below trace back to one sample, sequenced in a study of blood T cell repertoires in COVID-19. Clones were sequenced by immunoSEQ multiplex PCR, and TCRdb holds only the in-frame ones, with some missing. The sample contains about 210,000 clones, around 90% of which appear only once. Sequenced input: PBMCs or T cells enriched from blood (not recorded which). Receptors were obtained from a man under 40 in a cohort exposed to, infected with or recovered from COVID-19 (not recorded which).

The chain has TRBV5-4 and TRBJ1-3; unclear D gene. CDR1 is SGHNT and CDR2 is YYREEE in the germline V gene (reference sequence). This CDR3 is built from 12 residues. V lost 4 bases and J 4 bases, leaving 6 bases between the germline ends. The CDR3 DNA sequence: TGTGCCAGCAGCGAGAAGGGAAACACCATATATTTT. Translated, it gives CASSEKGNTIYF.

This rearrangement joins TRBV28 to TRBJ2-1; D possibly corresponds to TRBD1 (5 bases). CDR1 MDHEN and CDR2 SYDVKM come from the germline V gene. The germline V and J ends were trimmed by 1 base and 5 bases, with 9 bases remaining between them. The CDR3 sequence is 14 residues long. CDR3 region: CASSLSRVHNEQFF. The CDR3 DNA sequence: TGTGCCAGCAGTTTATCCAGGGTCCACAATGAGCAGTTCTTC.

The CDR3 coding sequence is TGCGCCAGCAGCCCCCGGGACAGGGACTACGAGCAGTACTTC. It encodes CASSPRDRDYEQYF. The chain recombines TRBV5-1 with TRBJ2-7; 9 bases match TRBD1. V dropped 4 bases and J dropped 3; count of bases not matched to a gene: 5. Germline assignment: CDR1 SGHRS and CDR2 YFSETQ. The CDR3 spans 14 residues.

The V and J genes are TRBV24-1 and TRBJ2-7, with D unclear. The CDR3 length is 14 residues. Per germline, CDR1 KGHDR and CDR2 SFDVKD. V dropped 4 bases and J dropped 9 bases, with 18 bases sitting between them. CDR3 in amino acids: CATSESDYGAAQYF. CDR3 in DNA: TGTGCCACCAGTGAGAGCGATTACGGAGCTGCGCAGTACTTC.

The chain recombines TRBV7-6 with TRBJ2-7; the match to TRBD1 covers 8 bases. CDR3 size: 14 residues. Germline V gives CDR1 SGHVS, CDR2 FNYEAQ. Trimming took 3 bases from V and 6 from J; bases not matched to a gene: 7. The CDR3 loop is CASSFAGGVSEQYF. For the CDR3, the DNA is TGTGCCAGCAGCTTTGCAGGGGGCGTCTCCGAGCAGTACTTC.

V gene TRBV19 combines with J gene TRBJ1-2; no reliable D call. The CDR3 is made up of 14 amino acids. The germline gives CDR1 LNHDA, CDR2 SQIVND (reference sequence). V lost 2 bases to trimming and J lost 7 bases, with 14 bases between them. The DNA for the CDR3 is TGTGCCAGTAGTATAATGGTCGGGGAAAGTGGCTACACCTTC. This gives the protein CASSIMVGESGYTF.

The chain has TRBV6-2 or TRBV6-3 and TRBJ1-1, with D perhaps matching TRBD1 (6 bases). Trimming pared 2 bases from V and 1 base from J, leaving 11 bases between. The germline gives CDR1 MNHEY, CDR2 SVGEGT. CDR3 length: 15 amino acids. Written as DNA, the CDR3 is TGTGCCAGCAGTTACCCTCAGGGGAAGAACACTGAAGCTTTCTTT. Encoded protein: CASSYPQGKNTEAFF.